These 14 T cell receptor beta chains share one sample of origin, sequenced in a study of T cells in Graves' hyperthyroidism and ophthalmopathy. Amplified TCR beta CDR3 regions came from RNA transcripts. First-round RT-PCR with HTBI primers amplified the TCR CDR3 region. TCRdb re-derived calls from the multiplex PCR reads in MiXCR, one entry per CDR3 protein. The sample shows roughly 700,000 distinct CDR3 sequences, approximately 15% of them seen only once. Sequenced input: blood. These receptors were collected from a man in his fifties or sixties with Graves' hyperthyroidism.

This clonotype was found many times. The chain joins TRBV28 to TRBJ2-7, with a weak D call TRBD2 (5 bases). The germline V gene encodes CDR1 MDHEN and CDR2 SYDVKM. The V end was cut by 1 base, the J end by 5 bases, with 9 bases between. The CDR3 length is 13 residues. Written as DNA, the CDR3 is TGTGCCAGCAGTTTATTAACCGGGAACGAGCAGTACTTC. Translation gives CASSLLTGNEQYF.

The J gene is TRBJ2-5, the V gene TRBV28; D is unresolved. Germline lookup yields CDR1 MDHEN and CDR2 SYDVKM. This CDR3 comprises 13 residues. The V and J ends lost 5 bases and 2 bases respectively, with 9 bases between them. The CDR3 here is CASSPLPQETQYF. CDR3 nucleotide sequence: TGTGCCAGCAGTCCCCTCCCACAAGAGACCCAGTACTTC.

This clonotype was seen at least ten times. The J gene is TRBJ2-3, the V gene TRBV7-2; 7 bases match TRBD2. Trimming removed 5 bases from V and 4 bases from J; junction bases left unmatched: 3. Germline CDR1 is SGHTA and CDR2 is FQGNSA. The CDR3 sequence is 13 residues long. CDR3 loop: CASSRLAADTQYF. The DNA of the CDR3 is TGTGCCAGCAGCCGACTAGCTGCAGATACGCAGTATTTT.

This clonotype was recorded many times. The chain carries TRBV28 and TRBJ2-3; unclear D gene. From germline, CDR1 is MDHEN and CDR2 SYDVKM. There are 14 residues in the CDR3. Deletions cut 4 bases from V and 4 bases from J, with 12 bases between. In nucleotides, the CDR3 is TGTGCCAGCAGTTCTCTAAGTCGCGCAGATACGCAGTATTTT. This encodes CASSSLSRADTQYF.

This clonotype has just a few counts. The chain uses TRBV5-1 and TRBJ2-5; D ambiguous. Trimming removed 4 bases at V and 4 bases at J, with 14 bases between. The CDR3 runs 14 residues. Germline loops: CDR1 SGHRS, CDR2 YFSETQ. The CDR3 region is CASSQTGLGETQYF. The CDR3 DNA follows: TGCGCCAGCAGCCAGACCGGGTTAGGAGAGACCCAGTACTTC.

A few counts support this clonotype. This sequence joins TRBV3-1 and TRBJ2-2; 9 bases line up with TRBD1. CDR3 size: 15 residues. After removal of 6 bases from V and 7 bases from J, the junction contained 9 bases not matched to a gene. Germline V gene lookup returns CDR1 LGHDT and CDR2 YNNKEL (reference sequence). Here the CDR3 reads CASRTQGAVNGELFF. The CDR3 DNA reads as TGTGCCAGCAGGACACAGGGGGCAGTTAACGGGGAGCTGTTTTTT. The full variable domain, with the rest looked up from reference TRBV3-1 and TRBJ2-2, is DTAVSQTPKYLVTQMGNDKSIKCEQNLGHDTMYWYKQDSKKFLKIMFSYNNKELIINETVPNRFSPKSPDKAHLNLHINSLELGDSAVYFCASRTQGAVNGELFFGEGSRLTVL.

This clonotype was picked up many times. V gene TRBV6-1 combines with J gene TRBJ1-2; D unclear. Germline V gene sequence: CDR1 MNHNS, CDR2 SASEGT. The ends were cut back, 4 bases at V and 4 bases at J, with 10 bases in the middle. CDR3 length: 13 amino acids. This CDR3 is CASSVVLVYGYTF. In DNA, the CDR3 is TGTGCCAGCAGTGTAGTCCTAGTCTATGGCTACACCTTC.

This clonotype appeared many times. V gene TRBV28 combines with J gene TRBJ2-5; possibly TRBD1 or TRBD2 for D (6 bases each). Per the germline V gene, CDR1 is MDHEN and CDR2 is SYDVKM. The V end lost 5 bases, the J end lost 5 bases, and 21 bases lay between the germline ends. The CDR3 is 16 amino acids. In DNA, the CDR3 is TGTGCCAGCAGTCCCCGAGGGGGGCCCGGCCGGGAGACCCAGTACTTC. Encoded protein: CASSPRGGPGRETQYF.

This rearrangement joins TRBV20-1 to TRBJ2-1, with 7 bases lining up with TRBD2. The V gene end was trimmed by 5 bases and the J gene end by 4 bases; junction bases not matched to a gene: 14. The CDR3 covers 16 residues. CDR1 and CDR2 from the germline V gene are DFQATT and SNEGSKA (reference sequence). The CDR3 here is CSAYRGRVLLYNEQFF. CDR3 coding DNA: TGCAGTGCTTACCGCGGGAGAGTTTTATTGTACAATGAGCAGTTCTTC.

A note on this clonotype: Relative to the germline gene, one junction end is altered; a read error may explain this. The genes are TRBV12-3 or TRBV12-4 and TRBJ2-3, with D perhaps matching TRBD1 (6 bases). The length of the CDR3 is 15 residues. The CDR3 spells CASSPRQASTDTQCF. CDR3 DNA: TGTGCCAGCAGTCCGCGACAGGCTAGCACAGATACTCAGTGTTTT.

Many counts were recorded for this clonotype. The chain recombines TRBV12-3 or TRBV12-4 with TRBJ2-2; TRBD1 matches 7 bases. There are 15 residues in the CDR3. J was trimmed by 0 bases and V by 7 bases; bases with no gene match: 5. The CDR3 is CASKPGQSNTGELFF. CDR3 in DNA: TGTGCCAGCAAACCGGGACAGTCGAACACCGGGGAGCTGTTTTTT.

This clonotype was detected a few times. The chain uses TRBV11-3 and TRBJ2-1, with 9 bases that match TRBD2. J gave up 8 bases and V 4 bases, and 9 bases lay outside the gene matches. The CDR3 sequence is 15 residues long. The germline V gene has CDR1 SGHNT and CDR2 YENEEA. The CDR3 region is CASSSWGGRADEQFF. The CDR3 DNA is TGTGCCAGCAGCTCCTGGGGCGGGAGGGCCGATGAGCAGTTCTTC.

This clonotype came up many times. The chain links TRBV27 to TRBJ2-1; 9 bases line up with TRBD1. CDR1 is MNHEY, CDR2 SMNVEV, per germline (reference sequence). With 5 bases clipped from V and 0 bases from J, the junction kept 2 bases outside the gene matches. CDR3 length equals 15 residues. As DNA, the CDR3 is TGTGCCAGCAGTCGGGACAGGGCCTCCTACAATGAGCAGTTCTTC. It yields the protein CASSRDRASYNEQFF.

This clonotype was detected many times. The J gene is TRBJ2-2, the V gene TRBV11-2, with 10 bases fitting TRBD1. Germline CDR1 is SGHAT and CDR2 is FQNNGV. The CDR3 length is 14 residues. V shed 4 bases, J shed 4 bases, and the junction held 0 bases outside the gene matches. CDR3 nucleotide sequence: TGTGCCAGCAGCTGGGACAGGGGCACCGGGGAGCTGTTTTTT. Its protein product is CASSWDRGTGELFF.